This entry is about one TCR beta chain. Its antigen is not known. This sample was included in a study of OX40 agonist ivuxolimab in advanced cancers. Overall study context: The study enrolled dose-escalation patients with hepatocellular carcinoma, melanoma, renal cell or head and neck cancer. Study observations and caveats: At 0.1 to 3.0 mg/kg, clonal expansion of CD4+ and CD8+ blood T cells had occurred by week 6.

Generated by immunoSEQ multiplex PCR, the TCRdb table keeps only in-frame clones and is missing some. The sample lists 35,000 or so clones; about 92% were seen once. Germline V gene sequence: CDR1 GTSNPN, CDR2 SVGIG (reference sequence). Trimming left V 0 bases short and J 5 bases short, with 7 bases between. The CDR3 sequence is 13 residues long. The sequence was obtained from an adult with an advanced solid tumor such as melanoma, head and neck, liver or kidney cancer. This specimen consisted of CD4+ or CD8+ T cells sorted from blood, obtained in a trial of the OX40 agonist ivuxolimab. The gene calls are TRBV30 and TRBJ1-4; D not resolved. The CDR3 protein is CAWSVYQNEKLFF. CDR3 DNA: TGTGCCTGGAGTGTATACCAGAATGAAAAACTGTTTTTT.